This T cell receptor (beta chain) was identified in a study of CDR3 diversity in severe acne. TCRdb re-analysed the PCR reads in MiXCR, keeping a single row per CDR3 protein. The table includes 90,000 or so distinct CDR3 sequences, about half detected once. V gave up 4 bases and J gave up 5 bases, with 12 bases separating them. CDR1 and CDR2 from the germline V gene are KGHDR and SFDVKD. This CDR3 is built from 14 residues. Source material: blood. The TCR comes from a male donor in good health, serving as a control. The rearrangement links TRBV24-1 to TRBJ2-3; tentatively, D is TRBD1 (6 bases). DNA of the CDR3: TGTGCCACCAGTGAGAACAGGGTAGAAGATACGCAGTATTTT. This sequence encodes CATSENRVEDTQYF.